This TCR beta chain was recorded in a study of shared T cell receptors in the human thymus. Using immunoSEQ multiplex PCR, the repertoire was profiled, and TCRdb retains in-frame clones only, with some absent. The sample shows hundreds of thousands of clones, 80% to 90% of them seen only once. The V gene lost 4 bases and the J gene lost 6 bases, with 6 bases spanning the gap. The germline gives CDR1 KGHSH, CDR2 LQKENI. The CDR3 runs to 12 residues. These data are also associated with another study on human thymus T cells. That publication notes: Having corrective surgery for congenital heart defects, healthy Finnish infants were the ones who donated. The study used thymus tissue resected during corrective heart surgery. Thymic repertoires of unrelated individuals were reported in related research to overlap highly.

This sequence originates from a girl under three years old with a congenital heart defect. Sequencing input: thymocytes. This chain links TRBV18 with TRBJ2-2; no reliable D call. The CDR3 coding sequence is TGTGCCAGCTCACGTGTATCCGGGGAGCTGTTTTTT. Translation: CASSRVSGELFF.